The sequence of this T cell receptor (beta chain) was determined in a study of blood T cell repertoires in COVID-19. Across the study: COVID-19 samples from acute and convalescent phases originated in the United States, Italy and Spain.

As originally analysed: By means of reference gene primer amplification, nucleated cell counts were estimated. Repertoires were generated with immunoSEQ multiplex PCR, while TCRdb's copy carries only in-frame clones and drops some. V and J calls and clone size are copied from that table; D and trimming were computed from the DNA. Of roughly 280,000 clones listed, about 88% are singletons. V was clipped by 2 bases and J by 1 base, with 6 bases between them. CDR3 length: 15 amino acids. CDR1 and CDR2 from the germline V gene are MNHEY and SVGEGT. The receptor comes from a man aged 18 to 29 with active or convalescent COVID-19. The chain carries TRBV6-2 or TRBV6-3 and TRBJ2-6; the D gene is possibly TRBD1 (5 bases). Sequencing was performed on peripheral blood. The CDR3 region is CASSYRGSGANVLTF. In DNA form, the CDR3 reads TGTGCCAGCAGTTACAGGGGTTCTGGGGCCAACGTCCTGACTTTC.